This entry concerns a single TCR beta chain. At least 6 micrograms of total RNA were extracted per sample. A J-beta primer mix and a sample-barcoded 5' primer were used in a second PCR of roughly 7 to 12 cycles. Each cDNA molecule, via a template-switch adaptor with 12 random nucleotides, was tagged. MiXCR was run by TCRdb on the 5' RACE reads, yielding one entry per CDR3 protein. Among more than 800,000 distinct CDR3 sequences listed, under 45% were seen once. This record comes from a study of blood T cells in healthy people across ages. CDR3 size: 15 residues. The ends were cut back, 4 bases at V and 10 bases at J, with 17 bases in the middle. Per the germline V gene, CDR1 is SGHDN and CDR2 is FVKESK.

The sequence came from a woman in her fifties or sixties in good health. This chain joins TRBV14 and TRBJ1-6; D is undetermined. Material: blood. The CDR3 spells CASSPSSGLGSPLHF. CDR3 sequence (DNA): TGTGCCAGCAGCCCGTCATCGGGGTTGGGGTCACCCCTCCACTTT.